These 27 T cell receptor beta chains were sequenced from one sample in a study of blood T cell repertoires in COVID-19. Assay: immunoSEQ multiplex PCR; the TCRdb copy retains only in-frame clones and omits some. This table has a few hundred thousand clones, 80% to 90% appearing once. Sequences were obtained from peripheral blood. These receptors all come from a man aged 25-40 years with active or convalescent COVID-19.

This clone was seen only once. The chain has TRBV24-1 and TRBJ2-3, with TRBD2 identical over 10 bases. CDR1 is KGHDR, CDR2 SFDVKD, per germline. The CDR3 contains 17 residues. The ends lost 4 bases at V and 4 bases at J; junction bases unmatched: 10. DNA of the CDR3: TGTGCCACCAGTGACCGGCCGGGACTAGCGTCCGCAGATACGCAGTATTTT. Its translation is CATSDRPGLASADTQYF.

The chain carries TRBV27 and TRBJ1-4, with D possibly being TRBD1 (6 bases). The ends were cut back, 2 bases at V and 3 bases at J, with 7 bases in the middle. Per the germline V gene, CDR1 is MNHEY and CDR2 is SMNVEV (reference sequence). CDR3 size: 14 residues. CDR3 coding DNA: TGTGCCAGCAGTTTAGAGGGGGCTAATGAAAAACTGTTTTTT. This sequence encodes CASSLEGANEKLFF.

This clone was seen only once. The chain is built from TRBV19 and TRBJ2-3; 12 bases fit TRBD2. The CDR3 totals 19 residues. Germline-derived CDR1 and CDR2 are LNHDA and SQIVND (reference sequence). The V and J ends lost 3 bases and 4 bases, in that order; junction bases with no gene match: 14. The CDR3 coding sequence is TGTGCCAGTAGTATCGGGGTTCTAGCGGGGGGGCCAGGGGCAGATACGCAGTATTTT. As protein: CASSIGVLAGGPGADTQYF.

The CDR3 reads CAIRSGGYTGELFF. DNA of the CDR3: TGTGCCATCCGCAGCGGGGGGTACACCGGGGAGCTGTTTTTT. The chain uses TRBV10-3 and TRBJ2-2, with 9 bases lining up with TRBD2. CDR1 ENHRY and CDR2 SYGVKD come from the germline V gene. After removal of 8 bases from V and 3 bases from J, the junction contained 4 bases not matched to a gene. This CDR3 region has 14 residues.

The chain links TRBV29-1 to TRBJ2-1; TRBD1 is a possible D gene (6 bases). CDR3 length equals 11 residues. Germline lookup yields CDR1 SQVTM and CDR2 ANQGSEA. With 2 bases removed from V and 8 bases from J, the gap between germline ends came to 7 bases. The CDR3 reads CSVEPGDEQFF. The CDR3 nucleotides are TGCAGCGTTGAACCAGGGGATGAGCAGTTCTTC.

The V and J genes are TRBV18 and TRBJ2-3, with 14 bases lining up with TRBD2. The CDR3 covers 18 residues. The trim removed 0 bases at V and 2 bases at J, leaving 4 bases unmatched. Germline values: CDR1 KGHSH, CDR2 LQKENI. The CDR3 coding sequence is TGTGCCAGCTCACCACCCGGACTAGCGGGGGGTTTCACAGATACGCAGTATTTT. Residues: CASSPPGLAGGFTDTQYF.

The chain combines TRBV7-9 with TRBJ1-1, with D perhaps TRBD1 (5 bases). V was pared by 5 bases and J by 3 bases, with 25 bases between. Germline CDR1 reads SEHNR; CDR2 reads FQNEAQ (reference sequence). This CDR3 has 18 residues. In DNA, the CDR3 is TGTGCCAGCAGCCCGCGTACCGATCGGGGAGGGGAGTACACTGAAGCTTTCTTT. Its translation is CASSPRTDRGGEYTEAFF.

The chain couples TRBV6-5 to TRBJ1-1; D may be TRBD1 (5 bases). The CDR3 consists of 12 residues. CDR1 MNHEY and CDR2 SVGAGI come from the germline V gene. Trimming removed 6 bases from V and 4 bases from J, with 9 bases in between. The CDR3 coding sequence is TGTGCCAGCAGGCAGGGTCCCACTGAAGCTTTCTTT. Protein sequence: CASRQGPTEAFF.

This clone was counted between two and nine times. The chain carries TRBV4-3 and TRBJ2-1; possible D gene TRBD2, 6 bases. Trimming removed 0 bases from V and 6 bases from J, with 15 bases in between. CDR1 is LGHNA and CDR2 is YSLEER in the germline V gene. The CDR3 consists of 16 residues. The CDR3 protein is CASSQDRGLESNEQFF. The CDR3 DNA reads TGCGCCAGCAGCCAAGATAGGGGACTGGAAAGCAATGAGCAGTTCTTC.

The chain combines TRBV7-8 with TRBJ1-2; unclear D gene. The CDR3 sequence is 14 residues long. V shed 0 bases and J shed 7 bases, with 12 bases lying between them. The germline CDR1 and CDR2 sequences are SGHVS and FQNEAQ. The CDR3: CASSLAIPSGGYTF. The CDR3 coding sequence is TGTGCCAGCAGCTTAGCTATCCCCTCGGGTGGCTACACCTTC.

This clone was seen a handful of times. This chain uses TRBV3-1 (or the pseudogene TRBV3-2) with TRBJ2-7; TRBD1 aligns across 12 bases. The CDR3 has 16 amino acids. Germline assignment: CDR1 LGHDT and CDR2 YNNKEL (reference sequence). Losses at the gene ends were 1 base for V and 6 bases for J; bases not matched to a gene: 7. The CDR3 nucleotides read TGTGCCAGCAGCCAAGCCCCCGGGACAGGGGGCGGCGAGCAGTACTTC. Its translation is CASSQAPGTGGGEQYF.

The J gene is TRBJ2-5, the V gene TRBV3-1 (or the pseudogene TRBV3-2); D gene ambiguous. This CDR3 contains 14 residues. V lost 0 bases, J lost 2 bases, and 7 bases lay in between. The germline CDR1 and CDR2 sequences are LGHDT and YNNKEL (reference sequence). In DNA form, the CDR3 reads TGTGCCAGCAGCCAAGACCCCAGACAAGAGACCCAGTACTTC. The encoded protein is CASSQDPRQETQYF.

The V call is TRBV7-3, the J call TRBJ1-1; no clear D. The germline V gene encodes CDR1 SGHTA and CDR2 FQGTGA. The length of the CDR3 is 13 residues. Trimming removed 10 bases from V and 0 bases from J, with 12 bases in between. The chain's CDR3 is CATGEVMNTEAFF. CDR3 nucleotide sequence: TGTGCCACCGGGGAAGTGATGAACACTGAAGCTTTCTTT.

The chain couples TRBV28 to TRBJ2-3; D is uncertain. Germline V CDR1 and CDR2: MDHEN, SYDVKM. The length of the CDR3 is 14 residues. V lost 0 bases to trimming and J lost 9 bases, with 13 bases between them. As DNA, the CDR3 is TGTGCCAGCAGTTTATGGTCAGGCCATGGGACGCAGTATTTT. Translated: CASSLWSGHGTQYF.

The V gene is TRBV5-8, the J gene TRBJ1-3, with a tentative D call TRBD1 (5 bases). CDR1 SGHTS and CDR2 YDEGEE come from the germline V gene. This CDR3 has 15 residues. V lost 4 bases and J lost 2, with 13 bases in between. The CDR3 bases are TGTGCCAGCAGCCTGGTGGAGGGGCCTGGAAACACCATATATTTT. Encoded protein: CASSLVEGPGNTIYF. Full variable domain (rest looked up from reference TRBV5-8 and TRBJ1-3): EAGVTQSPTHLIKTRGQQATLRCSPISGHTSVYWYQQALGLGLQFLLWYDEGEERNRGNFPPRFSGRQFPNYSSELNVNALELEDSALYLCASSLVEGPGNTIYFGEGSWLTVV.

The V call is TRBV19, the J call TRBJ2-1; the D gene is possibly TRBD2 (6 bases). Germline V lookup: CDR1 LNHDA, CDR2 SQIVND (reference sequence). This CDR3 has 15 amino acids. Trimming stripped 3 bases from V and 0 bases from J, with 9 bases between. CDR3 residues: CASSIRGTSYNEQFF. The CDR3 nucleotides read TGTGCCAGTAGTATTCGGGGGACCTCCTACAATGAGCAGTTCTTC.

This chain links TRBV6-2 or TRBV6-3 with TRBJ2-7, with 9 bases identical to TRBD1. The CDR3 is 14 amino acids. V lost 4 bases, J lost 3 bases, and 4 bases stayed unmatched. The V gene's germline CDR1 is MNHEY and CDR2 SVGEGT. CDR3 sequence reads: CASSSGQGIYEQYF. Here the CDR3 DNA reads TGTGCCAGCAGTTCGGGACAGGGAATCTACGAGCAGTACTTC.

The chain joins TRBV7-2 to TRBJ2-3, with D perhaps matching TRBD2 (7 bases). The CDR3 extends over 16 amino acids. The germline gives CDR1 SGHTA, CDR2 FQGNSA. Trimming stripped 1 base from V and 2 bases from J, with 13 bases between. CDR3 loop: CASSLGGGYPTDTQYF. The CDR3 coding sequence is TGTGCCAGCAGCTTAGGGGGGGGCTACCCCACAGATACGCAGTATTTT.

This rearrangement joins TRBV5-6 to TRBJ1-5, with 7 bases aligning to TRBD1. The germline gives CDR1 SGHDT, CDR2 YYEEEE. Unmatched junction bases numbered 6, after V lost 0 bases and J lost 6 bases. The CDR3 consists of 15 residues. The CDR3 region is CASSLGQGVGQPQHF. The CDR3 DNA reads TGTGCCAGCAGCTTGGGACAGGGAGTGGGTCAGCCCCAGCATTTT. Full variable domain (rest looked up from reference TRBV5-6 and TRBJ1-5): DAGVTQSPTHLIKTRGQQVTLRCSPKSGHDTVSWYQQALGQGPQFIFQYYEEEERQRGNFPDRFSGHQFPNYSSELNVNALLLGDSALYLCASSLGQGVGQPQHFGDGTRLSIL.

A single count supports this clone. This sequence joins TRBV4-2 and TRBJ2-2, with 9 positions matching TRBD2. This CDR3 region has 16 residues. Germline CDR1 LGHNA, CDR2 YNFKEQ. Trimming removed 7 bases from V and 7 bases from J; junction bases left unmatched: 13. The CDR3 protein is CASTPGVGSGGGELFF. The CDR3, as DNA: TGTGCCAGCACGCCCGGGGTTGGTAGCGGGGGCGGGGAGCTGTTTTTT.

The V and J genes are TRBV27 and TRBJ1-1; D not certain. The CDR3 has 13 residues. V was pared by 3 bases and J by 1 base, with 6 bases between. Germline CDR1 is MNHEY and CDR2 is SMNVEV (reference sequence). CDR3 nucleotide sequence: TGTGCCAGCAGTTTTTTAGCGAACACTGAAGCTTTCTTT. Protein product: CASSFLANTEAFF.

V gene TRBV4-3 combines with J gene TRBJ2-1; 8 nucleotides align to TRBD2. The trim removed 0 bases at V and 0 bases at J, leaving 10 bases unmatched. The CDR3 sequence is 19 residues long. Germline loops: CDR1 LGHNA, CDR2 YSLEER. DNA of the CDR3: TGCGCCAGCAGCCAAGATCATACTAGCGGAACTAGCTCCTACAATGAGCAGTTCTTC. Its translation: CASSQDHTSGTSSYNEQFF.

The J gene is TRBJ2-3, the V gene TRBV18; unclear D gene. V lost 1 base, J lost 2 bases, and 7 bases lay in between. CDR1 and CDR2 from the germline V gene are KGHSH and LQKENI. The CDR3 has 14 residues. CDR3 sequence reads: CASSPLTPTDTQYF. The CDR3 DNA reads TGTGCCAGCTCACCACTCACACCCACAGATACGCAGTATTTT.

The CDR3 DNA is TGTGCCAGCACCACAGGGACAGCCTTTTCTATGGGAGGCTACACCTTC. This translates into CASTTGTAFSMGGYTF. J is TRBJ1-2 and V is TRBV7-9, with TRBD1 matching 7 bases. The CDR3 is 16 residues long. The J segment lost 8 bases and the V segment lost 7 bases, leaving 19 bases of the junction unmatched. The germline CDR1 and CDR2 sequences are SEHNR and FQNEAQ (reference sequence).

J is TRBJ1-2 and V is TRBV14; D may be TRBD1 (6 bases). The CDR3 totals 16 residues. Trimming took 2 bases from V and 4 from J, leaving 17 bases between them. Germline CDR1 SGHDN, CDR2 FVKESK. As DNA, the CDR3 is TGTGCCAGCAGCCAAAAGGCGTCTGGACAGACCTATGGCTACACCTTC. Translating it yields CASSQKASGQTYGYTF.

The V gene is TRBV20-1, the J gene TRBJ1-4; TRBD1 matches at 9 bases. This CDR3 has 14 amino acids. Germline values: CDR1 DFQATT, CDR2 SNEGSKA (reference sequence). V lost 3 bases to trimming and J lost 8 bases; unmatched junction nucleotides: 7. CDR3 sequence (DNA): TGCAGTGCTAGTGGGGACAGGGATGGGGAAAAACTGTTTTTT. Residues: CSASGDRDGEKLFF.

This chain's CDR3 is CAWRTTGRGNTIYF. The CDR3 DNA sequence: TGTGCCTGGAGGACGACAGGGCGAGGAAACACCATATATTTT. The chain employs TRBV30 and TRBJ1-3, with TRBD1 identical over 7 bases. V trimming: 3 bases; J trimming: 4 bases; junction bases outside the gene matches: 6. Germline V gives CDR1 GTSNPN, CDR2 SVGIG (reference sequence). The CDR3 loop spans 14 amino acids. Complete variable domain (other parts from reference TRBV30 and TRBJ1-3): SQTIHQWPATLVQPVGSPLSLECTVEGTSNPNLYWYRQAAGRGLQLLFYSVGIGQISSEVPQNLSASRPQDRQFILSSKKLLLSDSGFYLCAWRTTGRGNTIYFGEGSWLTVV.